A selection of T cell receptor beta chains follows, all from one sample in a study of cytomegalovirus exposure and HLA in healthy donors. Profiling relied on immunoSEQ multiplex PCR, and the TCRdb table lists in-frame clones only, not all of them. Among about 360,000 clones listed, approximately 90% were seen once. What was sequenced was PBMCs. Receptors were obtained from a woman aged 18 to 35 in good health and CMV-seronegative. Both conserved end residues are part of each CDR3. Fields, in order: clone size, CDR3 length, D gene, V gene, J gene, CDR3 protein, CDR3 DNA. The D gene is left open where the match is weak. Not every row has a clone size; where given, it reads once, few, many or a size class.

.,15,.,TRBV5-1,TRBJ2-3,CASSFVRGNTDTQYF,TGCGCCAGCAGCTTCGTTAGAGGGAACACAGATACGCAGTATTTT
.,12,.,TRBV7-9,TRBJ1-3,CASSPPGGTIYF,TGTGCCAGCAGCCCTCCCGGGGGCACCATATATTTT
.,14,.,TRBV2,TRBJ2-7,CASSGGARGYEQYF,TGTGCCAGTTCTGGGGGGGCACGTGGATACGAGCAGTACTTC
few,18,TRBD2,TRBV4-1,TRBJ2-3,CASSQDTSGGYTTDTQYF,TGCGCCAGCAGCCAAGATACTAGCGGGGGGTATACTACAGATACGCAGTATTTT
.,16,TRBD2,TRBV18,TRBJ2-2,CASSPQAGRNTGELFF,TGTGCCAGCTCACCACAAGCGGGACGTAACACCGGGGAGCTGTTTTTT
.,16,.,TRBV13,TRBJ2-7,CASSRRGGGPIGEQYF,TGTGCCAGCAGCCGTCGGGGCGGGGGCCCGATCGGGGAGCAGTACTTC
.,16,.,TRBV27,TRBJ1-1,CASGASYREMNTEAFF,TGTGCCAGCGGAGCGTCATACAGGGAAATGAACACTGAAGCTTTCTTT
.,16,.,TRBV9,TRBJ2-5,CASSTGAGEGSETQYF,TGTGCCAGCAGCACGGGAGCGGGCGAGGGTTCAGAGACCCAGTACTTC
.,16,TRBD1,TRBV7-8,TRBJ2-2,CASSFTAGTGVGELFF,TGTGCCAGCAGCTTTACGGCCGGGACAGGGGTGGGGGAGCTGTTTTTT
.,19,TRBD1,TRBV5-1,TRBJ2-7,CASSFMVWRPQGPPPEQYF,TGCGCCAGCAGCTTTATGGTCTGGAGACCACAGGGGCCACCTCCCGAGCAGTACTTC
.,14,TRBD1,TRBV28,TRBJ1-5,CASSLGTGHQPQHF,TGTGCCAGCAGTTTAGGGACAGGTCATCAGCCCCAGCATTTT
few,14,.,TRBV4-1,TRBJ2-7,CASSQDWGAYEQYF,TGCGCCAGCAGCCAAGATTGGGGGGCCTACGAGCAGTACTTC
.,16,.,TRBV6-4,TRBJ2-7,CASSDRGPTTMREQYF,TGTGCCAGCAGTGACCGCGGGCCGACCACTATGAGGGAGCAGTACTTC
.,13,.,TRBV2,TRBJ2-2,CASSSGSTGELFF,TGTGCCAGCAGCTCCGGGTCCACCGGGGAGCTGTTTTTT
.,15,TRBD2,TRBV7-2,TRBJ2-5,CASSIQAGGGETQYF,TGTGCCAGCAGCATCCAAGCGGGAGGAGGAGAGACCCAGTACTTC
.,13,TRBD1,TRBV15,TRBJ2-1,CATSRDRGHEQFF,TGTGCCACCAGCAGAGATAGGGGGCATGAGCAGTTCTTC
.,13,.,TRBV27,TRBJ1-5,CASTGGANQPQHF,TGTGCCAGCACGGGGGGCGCCAATCAGCCCCAGCATTTT
.,13,.,TRBV29-1,TRBJ1-5,CSVVSRVNGPQHF,TGCAGCGTTGTATCCAGGGTTAATGGACCCCAGCATTTT
few,14,.,TRBV28,TRBJ2-7,CASSTGGDTYEQYF,TGTGCCAGCAGTACTGGGGGGGACACCTACGAGCAGTACTTC
.,15,TRBD2,TRBV5-4,TRBJ2-7,CASSLGTSRSYEQYF,TGTGCCAGCAGCTTGGGGACTAGTCGGTCCTACGAGCAGTACTTC
.,14,TRBD1,TRBV28,TRBJ1-2,CASSWDRGNYGYTF,TGTGCCAGCAGTTGGGACAGGGGTAACTATGGCTACACCTTC
few,13,.,TRBV29-1,TRBJ1-5,CSVDTGRGQPQHF,TGCAGCGTTGACACAGGAAGGGGGCAGCCCCAGCATTTT
.,18,TRBD2,TRBV2,TRBJ2-7,CASSLGAGVELAGDEQYF,TGTGCCAGCAGCTTAGGCGCCGGGGTCGAACTAGCGGGAGACGAGCAGTACTTC
.,16,TRBD2,TRBV19,TRBJ2-7,CASRLSGRSGTYEQYF,TGTGCCAGTAGGCTTAGCGGGAGGTCCGGGACCTACGAGCAGTACTTC
.,15,TRBD2,TRBV5-8,TRBJ2-2,CANEPGLGNTGELFF,TGTGCCAACGAGCCGGGACTAGGTAACACCGGGGAGCTGTTTTTT
.,13,.,TRBV28,TRBJ1-1,CASSLQGWTEAFF,TGTGCCAGCAGTTTACAGGGTTGGACTGAAGCTTTCTTT
.,15,TRBD1,TRBV7-7,TRBJ1-3,CASSLGTDAGNTIYF,TGTGCCAGCAGCTTGGGGACAGATGCTGGAAACACCATATATTTT
.,15,TRBD2,TRBV27,TRBJ2-7,CASSSSAGPSYEQYF,TGTGCCAGCAGTTCTTCAGCGGGGCCCTCCTACGAGCAGTACTTC
.,13,.,TRBV5-1,TRBJ1-1,CASSQQENTEAFF,TGCGCCAGCAGCCAACAGGAGAACACTGAAGCTTTCTTT
.,13,TRBD1,TRBV19,TRBJ2-1,CASSLQGENEQFF,TGTGCCAGTAGCCTACAGGGGGAGAATGAGCAGTTCTTC
.,16,TRBD2,TRBV10-1,TRBJ2-3,CASSDPSGSGTDTQYF,TGCGCCAGCAGTGATCCTAGCGGGAGTGGTACAGATACGCAGTATTTT
.,14,TRBD1,TRBV27,TRBJ1-2,CASSLTGQGWGYTF,TGTGCCAGCAGTTTAACGGGACAGGGTTGGGGCTACACCTTC
.,14,.,TRBV2,TRBJ2-2,CASKRDRNTGELFF,TGTGCCAGCAAGAGAGACAGGAACACCGGGGAGCTGTTTTTT
.,16,TRBD2,TRBV4-2,TRBJ2-5,CASSQESSGRIETQYF,TGTGCCAGCAGCCAAGAATCAAGCGGGAGGATAGAGACCCAGTACTTC
once,13,.,TRBV5-1,TRBJ2-5,CASSGAAQETQYF,TGCGCCAGCAGCGGGGCGGCCCAAGAGACCCAGTACTTC
.,14,.,TRBV28,TRBJ2-7,CATSLPGEIYEQYF,TGTGCCACCAGCCTCCCCGGGGAAATCTACGAGCAGTACTTC
.,15,.,TRBV13,TRBJ2-7,CASSETSTLTYEQYF,TGTGCCAGCAGCGAAACCTCGACTCTTACCTACGAGCAGTACTTC
.,14,.,TRBV13,TRBJ2-3,CASSLARRPDTQYF,TGTGCCAGCAGCTTAGCGCGGCGGCCAGATACGCAGTATTTT
.,13,.,TRBV30,TRBJ2-3,CAPLRRSTDTQYF,TGTGCCCCGCTGCGCCGGAGCACAGATACGCAGTATTTT
.,14,.,TRBV6-5,TRBJ1-1,CASSLVRTAREAFF,TGTGCCAGCAGTTTGGTTAGGACAGCCCGTGAAGCTTTCTTT
.,13,.,TRBV27,TRBJ2-7,CASSSFSGYEQYF,TGTGCCAGCAGTTCCTTTTCGGGTTACGAGCAGTACTTC
.,14,.,TRBV15,TRBJ1-3,CATSRGRAGNTIYF,TGTGCCACCAGCAGAGGACGAGCGGGAAACACCATATATTTT
few,12,.,TRBV28,TRBJ1-2,CASSLGEEGYTF,TGTGCCAGCTCCTTGGGCGAAGAAGGCTACACCTTC
.,15,TRBD1,TRBV19,TRBJ1-5,CATTDRAGSGQPQHF,TGTGCCACCACGGACAGGGCGGGATCAGGCCAGCCCCAGCATTTT
.,17,.,TRBV5-6,TRBJ2-1,CASSPRRWDPTRDEQFF,TGTGCCAGCAGCCCTAGGAGGTGGGATCCAACCAGAGATGAGCAGTTCTTC
.,16,.,TRBV7-8,TRBJ2-7,CASSLLVGAGTYEQYF,TGTGCCAGCAGCTTATTAGTGGGGGCAGGGACCTACGAGCAGTACTTC
.,16,TRBD1,TRBV2,TRBJ2-1,CASSLFPGQGNNEQFF,TGTGCCAGCAGCTTATTTCCGGGACAGGGGAACAATGAGCAGTTCTTC
.,18,TRBD1,TRBV2,TRBJ1-3,CASRSGQPKRVSGNTIYF,TGTGCCAGCAGATCGGGACAGCCAAAGAGAGTCTCTGGAAACACCATATATTTT
.,15,TRBD1,TRBV7-9,TRBJ2-1,CASSPDRGSYNEQFF,TGTGCCAGCAGCCCAGACAGGGGATCCTACAATGAGCAGTTCTTC
once,15,.,TRBV28,TRBJ1-3,CASSSPGVSGNTIYF,TGTGCCAGCAGTTCGCCAGGGGTCTCTGGAAACACCATATATTTT
.,12,TRBD1,TRBV7-9,TRBJ2-7,CASSLGTGKQYF,TGTGCCAGCAGCCTAGGGACAGGCAAGCAGTACTTC
.,15,TRBD2,TRBV6-5,TRBJ2-1,CASSGIAGGHNEQFF,TGTGCCAGCAGCGGTATAGCGGGGGGCCACAATGAGCAGTTCTTC
.,16,.,TRBV18,TRBJ2-1,CASSPTDRSSYNEQFF,TGTGCCAGCTCACCGACCGACAGGAGCTCCTACAATGAGCAGTTCTTC
.,14,.,TRBV9,TRBJ2-3,CASSPGMSTDTQYF,TGTGCCAGCAGCCCGGGGATGAGCACAGATACGCAGTATTTT
.,14,TRBD1,TRBV5-1,TRBJ1-1,CASSPRTGTTEAFF,TGCGCCAGCAGCCCACGGACAGGGACCACTGAAGCTTTCTTT